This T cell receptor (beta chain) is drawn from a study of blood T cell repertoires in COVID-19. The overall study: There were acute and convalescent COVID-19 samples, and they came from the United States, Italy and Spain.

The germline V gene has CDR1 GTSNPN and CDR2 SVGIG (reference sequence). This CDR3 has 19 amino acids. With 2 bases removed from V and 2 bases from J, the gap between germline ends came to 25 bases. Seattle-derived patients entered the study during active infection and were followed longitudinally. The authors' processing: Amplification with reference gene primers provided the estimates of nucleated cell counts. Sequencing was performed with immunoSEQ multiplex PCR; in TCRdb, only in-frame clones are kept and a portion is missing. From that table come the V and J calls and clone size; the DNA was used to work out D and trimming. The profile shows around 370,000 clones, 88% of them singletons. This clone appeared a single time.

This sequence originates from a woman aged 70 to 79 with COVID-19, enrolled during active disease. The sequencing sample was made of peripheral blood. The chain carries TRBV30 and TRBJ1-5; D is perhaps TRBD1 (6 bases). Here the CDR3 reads CAWSLKPGHTRLGNQPQHF. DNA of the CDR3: TGTGCCTGGAGTCTAAAACCGGGACACACAAGATTGGGCAATCAGCCCCAGCATTTT. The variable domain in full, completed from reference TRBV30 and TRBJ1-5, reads SQTIHQWPATLVQPVGSPLSLECTVEGTSNPNLYWYRQAAGRGLQLLFYSVGIGQISSEVPQNLSASRPQDRQFILSSKKLLLSDSGFYLCAWSLKPGHTRLGNQPQHFGDGTRLSIL.